A single sample is the source of the 5 T cell receptor beta chains below, sequenced in a study of radiotherapy plus CTLA-4 blockade in lung cancer. Some clones are missing from TCRdb's copy, which holds only in-frame ones; the method was immunoSEQ multiplex PCR. The sample lists about 60,000 clones; about 70% were seen once. This specimen was peripheral blood, taken from a patient treated with radiotherapy plus ipilimumab. The receptors shown here come from a human donor with non-small cell lung cancer whose response to radiotherapy plus ipilimumab could not be evaluated.

The chain uses TRBV6-6 and TRBJ2-1; possible D gene TRBD2, 5 bases. CDR3 length equals 14 residues. CDR1 MNHNY and CDR2 SVGAGI come from the germline V gene (reference sequence). Trimming stripped 4 bases from V and 5 bases from J, with 12 bases between. The CDR3 nucleotides read TGTGCCAGCAGTTTTCCACTCGGGGACAATGAGCAGTTCTTC. Residues: CASSFPLGDNEQFF.

J is TRBJ2-3 and V is TRBV11-2; 10 bases agree with TRBD2. The CDR3 is made up of 17 amino acids. V lost 5 bases to trimming and J lost 2 bases; unmatched junction nucleotides: 10. Germline V gene sequence: CDR1 SGHAT, CDR2 FQNNGV. CDR3 coding DNA: TGTGCCAGCAGCCTAGGGTCTAGCGGGGGTTCCACAGATACGCAGTATTTT. Translating gives CASSLGSSGGSTDTQYF.

This clone was recorded many times. This chain joins TRBV4-3 and TRBJ2-2, with 11 bases fitting TRBD1. V dropped 1 base and J dropped 3; count of bases not matched to a gene: 13. CDR3 size: 20 residues. In germline, CDR1 is LGHNA, CDR2 YSLEER. The CDR3 nucleotides are TGCGCCAGCAGCCAAGGTGTCCGGACAGGGGGCAAGATGGACACCGGGGAGCTGTTTTTT. It codes for CASSQGVRTGGKMDTGELFF.

The chain carries TRBV18 and TRBJ1-5, with 7 positions matching TRBD1. The CDR3 length is 14 residues. CDR1 KGHSH and CDR2 LQKENI come from the germline V gene. V trimming: 3 bases; J trimming: 6 bases; junction bases outside the gene matches: 5. CDR3 nucleotide sequence: TGTGCCAGCTCACCTACAGGGGATCCTCAGCCCCAGCATTTT. It specifies CASSPTGDPQPQHF.

The CDR3: CASSQLGQGAGQPQHF. The CDR3 DNA sequence: TGCGCCAGCAGCCAACTTGGACAGGGGGCCGGGCAGCCCCAGCATTTT. The V gene is TRBV4-3, the J gene TRBJ1-5; 11 bases fit TRBD1. The CDR3 has 16 amino acids. The ends lost 2 bases at V and 7 bases at J; junction bases unmatched: 7. Germline loops: CDR1 LGHNA, CDR2 YSLEER.